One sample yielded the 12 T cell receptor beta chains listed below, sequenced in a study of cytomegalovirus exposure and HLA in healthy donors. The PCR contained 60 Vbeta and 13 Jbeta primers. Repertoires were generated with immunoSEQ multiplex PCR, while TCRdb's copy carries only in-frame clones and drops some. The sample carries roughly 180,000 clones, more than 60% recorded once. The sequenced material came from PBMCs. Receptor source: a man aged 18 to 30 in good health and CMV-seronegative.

CDR3 protein: CASSQAAGSYEQYF. CDR3 in DNA: TGTGCCAGCAGCCAAGCAGCGGGCTCCTACGAGCAGTACTTC. The genes are TRBV14 and TRBJ2-7; weak D call: TRBD2 (6 bases). CDR1 SGHDN and CDR2 FVKESK come from the germline V gene. This CDR3 is 14 amino acids long. The germline V and J ends were trimmed by 1 base and 0 bases, with 7 bases remaining between them.

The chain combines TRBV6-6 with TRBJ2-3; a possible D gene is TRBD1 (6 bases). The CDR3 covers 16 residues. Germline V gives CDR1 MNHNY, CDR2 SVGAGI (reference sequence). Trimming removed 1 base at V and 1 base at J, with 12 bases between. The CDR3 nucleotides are TGTGCCAGCAGTTACTTAGGGGGATGGGGCACAGATACGCAGTATTTT. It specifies CASSYLGGWGTDTQYF.

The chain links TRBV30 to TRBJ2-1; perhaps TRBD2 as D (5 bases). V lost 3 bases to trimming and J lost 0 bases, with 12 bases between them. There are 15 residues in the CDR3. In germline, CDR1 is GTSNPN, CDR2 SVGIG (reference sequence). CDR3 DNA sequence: TGTGCCTGGAGCACTACGGGGAGCTCCTACAATGAGCAGTTCTTC. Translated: CAWSTTGSSYNEQFF.

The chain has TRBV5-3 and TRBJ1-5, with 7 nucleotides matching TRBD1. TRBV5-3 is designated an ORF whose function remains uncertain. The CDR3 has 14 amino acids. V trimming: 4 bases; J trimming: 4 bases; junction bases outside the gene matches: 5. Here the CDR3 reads CARSGDSHNQPQHF. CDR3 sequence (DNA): TGTGCCAGAAGCGGGGACAGCCATAATCAGCCCCAGCATTTT.

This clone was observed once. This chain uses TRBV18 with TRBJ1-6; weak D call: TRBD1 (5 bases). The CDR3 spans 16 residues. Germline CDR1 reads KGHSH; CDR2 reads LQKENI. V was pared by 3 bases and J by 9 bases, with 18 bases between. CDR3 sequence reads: CASSPMAVGASSPLHF. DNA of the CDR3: TGTGCCAGCTCACCGATGGCGGTTGGGGCAAGTTCACCCCTCCACTTT.

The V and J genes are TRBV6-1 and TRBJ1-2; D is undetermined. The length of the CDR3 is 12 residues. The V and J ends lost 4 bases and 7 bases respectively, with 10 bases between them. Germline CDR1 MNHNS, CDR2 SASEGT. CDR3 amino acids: CASSGSRSGYTF. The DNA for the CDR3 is TGTGCCAGCAGTGGGTCCAGATCTGGCTACACCTTC.

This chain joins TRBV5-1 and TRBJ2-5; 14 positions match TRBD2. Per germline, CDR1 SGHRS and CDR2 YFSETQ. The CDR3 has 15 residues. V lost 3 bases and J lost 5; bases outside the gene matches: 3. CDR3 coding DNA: TGCGCCAGCAGCTCGGGACTAGCGGGAGTTGAGACCCAGTACTTC. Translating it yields CASSSGLAGVETQYF. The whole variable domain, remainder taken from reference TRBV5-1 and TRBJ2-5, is KAGVTQTPRYLIKTRGQQVTLSCSPISGHRSVSWYQQTPGQGLQFLFEYFSETQRNKGNFPGRFSGRQFSNSRSEMNVSTLELGDSALYLCASSSGLAGVETQYFGPGTRLLVL.

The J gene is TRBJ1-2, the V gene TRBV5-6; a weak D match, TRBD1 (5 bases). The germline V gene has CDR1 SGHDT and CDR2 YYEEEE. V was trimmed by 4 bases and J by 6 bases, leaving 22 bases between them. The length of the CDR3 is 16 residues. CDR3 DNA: TGTGCCAGCAGCCCCCTTACCCCGTGGACACCTGATGGCTACACCTTC. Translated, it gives CASSPLTPWTPDGYTF.

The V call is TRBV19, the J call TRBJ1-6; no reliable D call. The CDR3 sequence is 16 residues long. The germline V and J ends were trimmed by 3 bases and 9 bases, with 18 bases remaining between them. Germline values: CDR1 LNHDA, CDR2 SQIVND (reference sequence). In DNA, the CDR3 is TGTGCCAGTAGTATGATAACGGGGAAAAACGGTTCACCCCTCCACTTT. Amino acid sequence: CASSMITGKNGSPLHF.

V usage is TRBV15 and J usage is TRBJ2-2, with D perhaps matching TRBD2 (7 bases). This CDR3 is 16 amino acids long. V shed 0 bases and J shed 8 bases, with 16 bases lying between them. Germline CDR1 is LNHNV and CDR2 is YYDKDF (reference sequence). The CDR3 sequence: CATSRDRGAGRGELFF. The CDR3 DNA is TGTGCCACCAGCAGAGATCGGGGGGCAGGGAGAGGGGAGCTGTTTTTT.

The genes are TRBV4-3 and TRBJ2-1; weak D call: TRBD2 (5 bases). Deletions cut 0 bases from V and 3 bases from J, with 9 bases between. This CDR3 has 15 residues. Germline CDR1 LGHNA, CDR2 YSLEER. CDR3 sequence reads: CASSQEPAVYNEQFF. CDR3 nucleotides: TGCGCCAGCAGCCAAGAACCAGCGGTCTACAATGAGCAGTTCTTC.

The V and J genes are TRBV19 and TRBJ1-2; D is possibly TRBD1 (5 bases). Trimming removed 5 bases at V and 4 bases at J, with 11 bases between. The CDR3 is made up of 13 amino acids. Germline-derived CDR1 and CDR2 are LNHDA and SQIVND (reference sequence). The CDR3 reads CASSSRGVYGYTF. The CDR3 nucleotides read TGTGCCAGTAGTTCGCGGGGCGTCTATGGCTACACCTTC.